A single sample is the source of the 29 T cell receptor beta chains below, sequenced in a study of cytomegalovirus exposure and HLA in healthy donors. The study ran its PCR with 60 Vbeta and 13 Jbeta primers. Clones were read by immunoSEQ multiplex PCR, and TCRdb kept only the in-frame ones, dropping some. Here the sample spans 82,000 or so clones, around four fifths being singletons. The source material was PBMCs. The receptors stem from a woman between 50 and 59 years old in good health and CMV-seropositive.

The V call is TRBV7-6, the J call TRBJ2-6; no clear D gene. V was clipped by 5 bases and J by 6 bases, with 11 bases between them. This CDR3 has 14 residues. Germline V gene data show CDR1 as SGHVS and CDR2 as FNYEAQ. The CDR3 loop reads CASSLGSEANVLTF. The CDR3 DNA is TGTGCCAGCAGCCTAGGGTCAGAGGCCAACGTCCTGACTTTC.

The gene calls are TRBV4-1 and TRBJ2-5; tentative D call: TRBD1 (5 bases). Trimming took off 2 bases at V and 5 bases at J, with 12 bases between the two ends. Germline CDR1 reads MGHRA; CDR2 reads YSYEKL. The CDR3 runs to 14 residues. The CDR3 spells CASSQSQGWETQYF. The CDR3 nucleotides are TGCGCCAGCAGCCAATCCCAGGGATGGGAGACCCAGTACTTC.

CDR3 protein: CASSLRGLADNEQFF. The DNA of the CDR3 is TGTGCCAGCAGCTTGAGGGGACTAGCGGACAATGAGCAGTTCTTC. The V and J genes are TRBV11-2 and TRBJ2-1; 11 nucleotides line up with TRBD2. The germline V gene has CDR1 SGHAT and CDR2 FQNNGV. This CDR3 is built from 15 residues. V dropped 3 bases and J dropped 5; count of bases not matched to a gene: 3.

This clone came up many times. The V gene is TRBV5-4, the J gene TRBJ1-2, with D unresolved. CDR1 and CDR2 (germline): SGHNT, YYREEE (reference sequence). V lost 3 bases and J lost 5, with 11 bases in between. CDR3 size: 13 residues. CDR3 DNA sequence: TGTGCCAGCAGCTCCGGTAAGAGATATGGCTACACCTTC. It specifies CASSSGKRYGYTF.

This rearrangement joins TRBV7-6 to TRBJ2-7, with a weak D call TRBD2 (6 bases). Germline values: CDR1 SGHVS, CDR2 FNYEAQ. The CDR3 totals 15 residues. V lost 4 bases and J lost 6, with 19 bases in between. The CDR3 here is CASSYLGGNLREQYF. The CDR3 DNA sequence: TGTGCCAGCAGCTACCTCGGGGGTAACCTACGCGAGCAGTACTTC.

The rearrangement links TRBV28 to TRBJ1-2; perhaps TRBD1 as D (5 bases). Between the trimmed V and J ends, which lost 2 bases and 6 bases, there was a span of 10 bases. Germline assignment: CDR1 MDHEN and CDR2 SYDVKM. CDR3 length: 13 amino acids. The CDR3 DNA reads as TGTGCCAGCAGTTTAGGGGCGCCGGATGGCTACACCTTC. As protein: CASSLGAPDGYTF.

At least ten counts were recorded for this clone. The V gene is TRBV7-8, the J gene TRBJ1-1; TRBD1 matches at 10 bases. This CDR3 is built from 19 residues. Trimming took 0 bases from V and 2 from J; bases not matched to a gene: 12. Per germline, CDR1 SGHVS and CDR2 FQNEAQ. This CDR3 reads CASSLAGTGALLGNTEAFF. The CDR3 coding sequence is TGTGCCAGCAGCTTAGCGGGGACAGGGGCCTTACTTGGTAACACTGAAGCTTTCTTT.

This rearrangement joins TRBV18 to TRBJ1-6; possibly TRBD1 for D (6 bases). V shed 1 base and J shed 17 bases, with 15 bases lying between them. This CDR3 comprises 13 residues. Germline V gene sequence: CDR1 KGHSH, CDR2 LQKENI. CDR3 nucleotides: TGTGCCAGCTCACCACTTGATACAGGGATCGTCCACTTT. It yields the protein CASSPLDTGIVHF.

The V and J genes are TRBV15 and TRBJ2-3, with 14 bases that match TRBD2. The CDR3 has 16 residues. The V and J ends lost 8 bases and 4 bases, in that order; junction bases with no gene match: 8. The germline CDR1 and CDR2 sequences are LNHNV and YYDKDF (reference sequence). The CDR3 protein is CATLSGLAGAADTQYF. For the CDR3, the DNA is TGTGCCACCCTCTCGGGACTAGCGGGAGCGGCAGATACGCAGTATTTT.

V gene TRBV6-1 combines with J gene TRBJ2-7; 9 bases match TRBD1. V was pared by 2 bases and J by 6 bases, with 8 bases of the junction left unmatched. This CDR3 spans 15 amino acids. The germline V gene encodes CDR1 MNHNS and CDR2 SASEGT. The CDR3 bases are TGTGCCAGCAGTGAAATAGGGACAGGGTCTCTCGAGCAGTACTTC. Protein: CASSEIGTGSLEQYF.

The gene calls are TRBV6-5 and TRBJ1-5; D uncertain. The CDR3 sequence is 15 residues long. CDR1 is MNHEY and CDR2 is SVGAGI in the germline V gene. V was pared by 8 bases and J by 0 bases, with 14 bases between. CDR3 nucleotide sequence: TGTGCCAGCCGACTAACAAGTTATAGCAATCAGCCCCAGCATTTT. Its translation: CASRLTSYSNQPQHF.

The chain links TRBV11-3 to TRBJ2-1, with TRBD2 matching 10 bases. The germline CDR1 and CDR2 sequences are SGHNT and YENEEA. V gave up 0 bases and J gave up 7 bases; unmatched junction bases: 6. This CDR3 is 16 amino acids long. The CDR3 loop reads CASSLDLEREGNEQFF. CDR3 coding DNA: TGTGCCAGCAGCTTAGATTTGGAGCGGGAGGGTAATGAGCAGTTCTTC.

This clone was seen just once. This sequence joins TRBV18 and TRBJ2-1; D remains ambiguous. The CDR3 spans 11 residues. Per the germline V gene, CDR1 is KGHSH and CDR2 is LQKENI. Trimming pared 4 bases from V and 7 bases from J, leaving 5 bases between. The CDR3 nucleotides are TGTGCCAGCTCACTACAGAATGAGCAGTTCTTC. This sequence encodes CASSLQNEQFF.

V is TRBV19 and J is TRBJ1-1, with 12 bases lining up with TRBD1. CDR3 length: 15 residues. In germline, CDR1 is LNHDA, CDR2 SQIVND (reference sequence). Germline trimming cut 10 bases from V and 6 bases from J; bases unmatched to any gene: 12. The CDR3 region is CATARVGQGASEAFF. Here the CDR3 DNA reads TGTGCCACCGCCCGGGTGGGACAGGGGGCTTCTGAAGCTTTCTTT.

The V and J genes are TRBV29-1 and TRBJ2-2; 7 bases map to TRBD1. CDR1 and CDR2 from the germline V gene are SQVTM and ANQGSEA. The CDR3 consists of 13 residues. Trimming at V came to 7 bases and at J to 1 base, leaving 3 bases not matched to a gene. CDR3 protein: CSARTGNTGELFF. The CDR3 bases are TGCAGCGCTAGGACAGGGAACACCGGGGAGCTGTTTTTT.

This clone was counted once. The chain joins TRBV28 to TRBJ2-2; TRBD1 aligns across 8 bases. The CDR3 is made up of 14 amino acids. The junction had 5 bases not matched to a gene; V was cut back by 7 bases and J by 4 bases. CDR1 and CDR2 from the germline V gene are MDHEN and SYDVKM. The CDR3 sequence is CASNGQGTTGELFF. The CDR3 coding sequence is TGTGCCAGCAATGGACAGGGTACCACCGGGGAGCTGTTTTTT.

This chain uses TRBV6-6 with TRBJ1-4, with D unclear. Germline values: CDR1 MNHNY, CDR2 SVGAGI (reference sequence). The germline V and J ends were trimmed by 0 bases and 6 bases, with 11 bases remaining between them. This CDR3 spans 15 amino acids. The CDR3 DNA is TGTGCCAGCAGTTACTCTGGTGACACAGATGAAAAACTGTTTTTT. It encodes CASSYSGDTDEKLFF.

The chain links TRBV6-6 to TRBJ1-1; 8 bases align to TRBD1. The CDR3 runs to 14 residues. Germline lookup yields CDR1 MNHNY and CDR2 SVGAGI (reference sequence). The V and J ends lost 7 bases and 1 base, in that order; junction bases with no gene match: 5. The CDR3 is CASTAGTGNTEAFF. CDR3 bases: TGTGCCAGCACGGCAGGGACAGGGAACACTGAAGCTTTCTTT.

The chain couples TRBV28 to TRBJ2-7; 12 nucleotides align to TRBD1. After removal of 4 bases from V and 3 bases from J, the junction contained 7 bases not matched to a gene. There are 16 residues in the CDR3. CDR1 and CDR2 from the germline V gene are MDHEN and SYDVKM. The CDR3 sequence is CASSSPGTGGLYEQYF. The CDR3 nucleotides read TGTGCCAGCAGTTCTCCGGGGACAGGGGGCCTCTACGAGCAGTACTTC. The complete variable domain, with remaining parts taken from reference TRBV28 and TRBJ2-7, reads DVKVTQSSRYLVKRTGEKVFLECVQDMDHENMFWYRQDPGLGLRLIYFSYDVKMKEKGDIPEGYSVSREKKERFSLILESASTNQTSMYLCASSSPGTGGLYEQYFGPGTRLTVT.

The CDR3 DNA is TGTGCCAGTACCGGACAGGGACAAGAGACCCAGTACTTC. It translates to CASTGQGQETQYF. This sequence joins TRBV19 and TRBJ2-5, with 8 bases lining up with TRBD1. J lost 2 bases, V lost 7 bases, and 3 bases had no gene match. In germline, CDR1 is LNHDA, CDR2 SQIVND (reference sequence). The CDR3 is made up of 13 amino acids.

This chain connects TRBV28 to TRBJ1-2; TRBD1 agrees at 8 bases. Trimming cost V 5 bases and J 3 bases; bases outside gene matches: 5. From germline, CDR1 is MDHEN and CDR2 SYDVKM. The CDR3 extends over 14 amino acids. The CDR3 sequence is CASSPGGADYGYTF. The CDR3 DNA is TGTGCCAGCAGTCCAGGGGGCGCAGACTATGGCTACACCTTC.

The rearrangement uses TRBV7-9 and TRBJ2-5, with D possibly being TRBD1 (5 bases). There are 12 residues in the CDR3. Germline lookup yields CDR1 SEHNR and CDR2 FQNEAQ (reference sequence). The ends were cut back, 3 bases at V and 5 bases at J, with 7 bases in the middle. The CDR3 DNA reads TGTGCCAGCAGCTTCAGGGTTGAGACCCAGTACTTC. Translated, it gives CASSFRVETQYF.

The chain joins TRBV25-1 to TRBJ1-4; possible D gene TRBD1, 6 bases. Germline CDR1 MGHDK, CDR2 SYGVNS. Trimming cost V 2 bases and J 6 bases, with 10 bases left between them. This CDR3 spans 14 amino acids. The CDR3 bases are TGTGCCAGCAGTGAAGGGACATGGGATGAAAAACTGTTTTTT. Translated: CASSEGTWDEKLFF.

The chain links TRBV7-9 to TRBJ2-3; 10 positions agree with TRBD2. The trim removed 2 bases at V and 1 base at J, leaving 3 bases unmatched. The CDR3 covers 16 residues. Germline-derived CDR1 and CDR2 are SEHNR and FQNEAQ (reference sequence). In DNA, the CDR3 is TGTGCCAGCAGCTTAAGCGGGAGGGCCGGCACAGATACGCAGTATTTT. Protein product: CASSLSGRAGTDTQYF. Complete variable domain (other parts from reference TRBV7-9 and TRBJ2-3): DTGVSQNPRHKITKRGQNVTFRCDPISEHNRLYWYRQTLGQGPEFLTYFQNEAQLEKSRLLSDRFSAERPKGSFSTLEIQRTEQGDSAMYLCASSLSGRAGTDTQYFGPGTRLTVL.

The chain has TRBV27 and TRBJ2-2, with 8 bases aligning to TRBD2. The CDR3 loop spans 16 amino acids. V lost 3 bases, J lost 3 bases, and 6 bases stayed unmatched. Germline V gene sequence: CDR1 MNHEY, CDR2 SMNVEV (reference sequence). Here the CDR3 reads CASSFSAGVDTGELFF. The CDR3 DNA reads as TGTGCCAGCAGTTTCTCAGCGGGAGTAGACACCGGGGAGCTGTTTTTT.

The genes are TRBV28 and TRBJ2-6; 9 bases are shared with TRBD2. Germline lookup yields CDR1 MDHEN and CDR2 SYDVKM. V lost 6 bases, J lost 1 base, and 10 bases stayed unmatched. CDR3 size: 18 residues. The CDR3 spells CASSQPGLASSGANVLTF. The CDR3 DNA sequence: TGTGCCAGCAGCCAACCGGGACTAGCCTCATCTGGGGCCAACGTCCTGACTTTC.

This clone was seen once. The V call is TRBV7-2, the J call TRBJ2-4; TRBD1 matches at 7 bases. V was clipped by 5 bases and J by 12 bases; unmatched bases: 7. Germline V lookup: CDR1 SGHTA, CDR2 FQGNSA. This CDR3 has 12 amino acids. CDR3 sequence: CASSRQGGPQYF. The CDR3 DNA reads as TGTGCCAGCAGCCGACAGGGTGGGCCTCAGTACTTC.

To note about this clone: The sample contains more than one DNA sequence encoding this CDR3. The chain employs TRBV5-4 and TRBJ1-1; 7 nucleotides match TRBD1. This CDR3 has 11 amino acids. Losses at the gene ends were 5 bases for V and 8 bases for J; bases not matched to a gene: 3. Germline V lookup: CDR1 SGHNT, CDR2 YYREEE (reference sequence). The CDR3 spells CASRKDREAFF. CDR3 coding DNA: TGTGCCAGCAGAAAGGACAGGGAAGCTTTCTTT.

The chain combines TRBV28 with TRBJ2-7, with TRBD1 matching 9 bases. This CDR3 has 11 residues. J was trimmed by 12 bases and V by 4 bases; bases with no gene match: 4. CDR1 MDHEN and CDR2 SYDVKM come from the germline V gene. The CDR3 loop reads CASSSGTGRYF. CDR3 nucleotides: TGTGCCAGCAGTTCCGGGACAGGGCGGTACTTC.